The present TCR beta chain was sequenced within a study of blood T cell repertoires in COVID-19. At the level of the study: Some COVID-19 samples were acute and others convalescent; all came from the United States, Italy and Spain. Sample material is recorded as cDNA or gDNA derived from T cells, B-cell-depleted T cells, or PBMCs.

Methods used by the authors: Counts of nucleated cells, estimated from reference gene primer amplification, were obtained. Profiled with immunoSEQ multiplex PCR; TCRdb holds only in-frame clones, not every one. For V, J and clone size, that table is used; D and trimming come from the DNA. The data hold 250,000 or so clones, with about 80% observed a single time. This CDR3 is built from 14 residues. V lost 2 bases, J lost 6 bases, and 6 bases stayed unmatched. In germline, CDR1 is SGHKS, CDR2 YYEKEE (reference sequence). Material for sequencing was peripheral blood. This chain connects TRBV5-5 to TRBJ2-3, with 7 positions matching TRBD2. The clonotype comes from a woman older than 75 with acute or convalescent COVID-19. CDR3 sequence: CASSFERGTDTQYF. DNA of the CDR3: TGTGCCAGCAGCTTTGAGCGGGGAACCGATACGCAGTATTTT. The full variable domain, rest sourced from reference TRBV5-5 and TRBJ2-3, is DAGVTQSPTHLIKTRGQQVTLRCSPISGHKSVSWYQQVLGQGPQFIFQYYEKEERGRGNFPDRFSARQFPNYSSELNVNALLLGDSALYLCASSFERGTDTQYFGPGTRLTVL.